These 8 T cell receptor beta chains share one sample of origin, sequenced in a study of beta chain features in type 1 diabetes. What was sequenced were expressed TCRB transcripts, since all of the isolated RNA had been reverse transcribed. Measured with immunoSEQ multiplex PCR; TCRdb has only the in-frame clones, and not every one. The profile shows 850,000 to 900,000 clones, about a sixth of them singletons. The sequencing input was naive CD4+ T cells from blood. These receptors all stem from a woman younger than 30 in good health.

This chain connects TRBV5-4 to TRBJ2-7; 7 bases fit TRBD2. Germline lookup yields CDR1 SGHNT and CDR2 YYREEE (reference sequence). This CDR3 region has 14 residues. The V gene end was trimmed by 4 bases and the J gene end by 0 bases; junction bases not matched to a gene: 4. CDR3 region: CASSQGGSSYEQYF. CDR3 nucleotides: TGTGCCAGCAGCCAAGGCGGGAGCTCCTACGAGCAGTACTTC.

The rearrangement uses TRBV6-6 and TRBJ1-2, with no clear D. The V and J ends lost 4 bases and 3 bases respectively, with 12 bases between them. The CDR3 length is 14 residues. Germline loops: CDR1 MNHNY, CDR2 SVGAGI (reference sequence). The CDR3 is CASSLYGRDYGYTF. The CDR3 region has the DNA TGTGCCAGCAGTTTATACGGCCGGGACTATGGCTACACCTTC.

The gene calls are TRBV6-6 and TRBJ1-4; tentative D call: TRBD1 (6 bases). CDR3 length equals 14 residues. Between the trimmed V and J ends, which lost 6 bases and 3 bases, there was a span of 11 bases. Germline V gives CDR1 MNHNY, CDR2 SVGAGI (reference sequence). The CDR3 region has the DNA TGTGCCAGCAGCCAACAGGGTGCTAATGAAAAACTGTTTTTT. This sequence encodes CASSQQGANEKLFF.

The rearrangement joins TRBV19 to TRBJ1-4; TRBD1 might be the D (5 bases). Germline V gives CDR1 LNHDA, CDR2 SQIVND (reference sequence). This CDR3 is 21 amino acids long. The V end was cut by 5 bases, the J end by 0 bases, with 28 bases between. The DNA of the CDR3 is TGTGCCAGTAGTTTGACGAGACAGTGGTGGGGGAACGGTGCAACTAATGAAAAACTGTTTTTT. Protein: CASSLTRQWWGNGATNEKLFF.

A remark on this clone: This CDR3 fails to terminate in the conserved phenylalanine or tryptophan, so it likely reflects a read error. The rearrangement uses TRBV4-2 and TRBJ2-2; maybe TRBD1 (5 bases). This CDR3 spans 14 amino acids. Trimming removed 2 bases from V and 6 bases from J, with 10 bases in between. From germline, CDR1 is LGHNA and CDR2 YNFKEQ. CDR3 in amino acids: CASSQYRFSGELFS. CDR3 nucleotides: TGTGCCAGCAGCCAATACAGGTTTTCCGGGGAGCTGTTTTCT.

As DNA, the CDR3 is TGTGCCACCAGCAGAGCGGGAGGTAAAGAGACCCAGTACTTC. It yields the protein CATSRAGGKETQYF. V and J are TRBV15 and TRBJ2-5, with 7 nucleotides matching TRBD2. The CDR3 is 14 amino acids. Germline loops: CDR1 LNHNV, CDR2 YYDKDF (reference sequence). Germline trimming cut 1 base from V and 3 bases from J; bases unmatched to any gene: 2.

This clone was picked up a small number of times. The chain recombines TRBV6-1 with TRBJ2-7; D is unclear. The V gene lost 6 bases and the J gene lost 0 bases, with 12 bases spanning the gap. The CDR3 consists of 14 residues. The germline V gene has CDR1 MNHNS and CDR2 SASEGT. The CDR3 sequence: CASSVVDTSYEQYF. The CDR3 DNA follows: TGTGCCAGCAGCGTAGTTGACACCTCCTACGAGCAGTACTTC.

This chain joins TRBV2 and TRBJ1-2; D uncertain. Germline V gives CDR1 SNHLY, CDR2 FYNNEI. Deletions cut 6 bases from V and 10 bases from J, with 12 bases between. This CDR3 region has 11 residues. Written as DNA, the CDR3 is TGTGCCAGCAGGGAAACAGCATCCTACACCTTC. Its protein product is CASRETASYTF.